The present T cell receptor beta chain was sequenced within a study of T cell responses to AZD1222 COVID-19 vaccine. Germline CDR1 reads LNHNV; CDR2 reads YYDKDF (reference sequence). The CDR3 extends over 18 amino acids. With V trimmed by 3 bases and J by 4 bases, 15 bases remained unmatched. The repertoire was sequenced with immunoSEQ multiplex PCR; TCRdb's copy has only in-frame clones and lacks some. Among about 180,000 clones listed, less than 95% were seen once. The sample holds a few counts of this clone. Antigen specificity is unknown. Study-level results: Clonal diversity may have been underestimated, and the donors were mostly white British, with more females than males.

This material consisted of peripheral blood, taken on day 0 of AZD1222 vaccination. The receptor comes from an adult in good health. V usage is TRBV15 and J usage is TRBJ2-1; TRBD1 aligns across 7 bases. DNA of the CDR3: TGTGCCACCAGCAGTCCCAAGGGACAGAACAAAGTATACAATGAGCAGTTCTTC. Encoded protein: CATSSPKGQNKVYNEQFF.